Following are 14 T cell receptor beta chains from one sample sequenced in a study of identical twins. Via MiXCR, TCRdb re-called the 5' RACE reads, giving one row per CDR3 protein. The table lists approximately 190,000 distinct CDR3 sequences, roughly 15% of them singletons. The sample was also reused in another study, on T cells expressing NK-cell markers.

Sequencing input: CD8+ T cells sorted from blood. The receptors originated from a woman aged 18 to 35 in good health.

This clonotype showed up just a few times. The J gene is TRBJ2-1, the V gene TRBV3-1; D unclear. The germline V gene encodes CDR1 LGHDT and CDR2 YNNKEL (reference sequence). There are 13 residues in the CDR3. Trimming pared 8 bases from V and 4 bases from J, leaving 12 bases between. CDR3 protein: CASGDRLYNEQFF. DNA of the CDR3: TGTGCCAGCGGGGATCGGCTTTACAATGAGCAGTTCTTC.

This chain joins TRBV5-6 and TRBJ2-5, with 7 bases identical to TRBD1. CDR1 and CDR2 from the germline V gene are SGHDT and YYEEEE. The CDR3 has 15 amino acids. V gave up 4 bases and J gave up 6 bases; unmatched junction bases: 12. The CDR3 loop is CASSGADRDGKTQYF. The CDR3, as DNA: TGTGCCAGCAGCGGGGCAGACAGGGATGGAAAGACCCAGTACTTC.

There are many counts of this clonotype. The chain combines TRBV7-9 with TRBJ1-1; D unresolved. This CDR3 comprises 14 residues. V dropped 8 bases and J dropped 3 bases, with 16 bases sitting between them. Germline V gene lookup returns CDR1 SEHNR and CDR2 FQNEAQ (reference sequence). CDR3 protein: CASPPAPEYTEAFF. The CDR3, as DNA: TGTGCCAGCCCCCCAGCCCCGGAGTACACTGAAGCTTTCTTT.

A few counts support this clonotype. Here the CDR3 reads CASFGVSGANVLTF. For the CDR3, the DNA is TGTGCCAGCTTCGGCGTCTCTGGGGCCAACGTCCTGACTTTC. The gene calls are TRBV6-1 and TRBJ2-6; unclear D gene. Trimming shortened V by 8 bases and J by 0 bases, and 8 bases separated the two germline ends. The CDR3 contains 14 residues. Germline values: CDR1 MNHNS, CDR2 SASEGT.

This clonotype was seen a handful of times. The chain has TRBV29-1 and TRBJ2-7, with TRBD1 matching 7 bases. V lost 4 bases, J lost 6 bases, and 6 bases stayed unmatched. This CDR3 region has 12 residues. Germline-derived CDR1 and CDR2 are SQVTM and ANQGSEA. In nucleotides, the CDR3 is TGCAGCGTTGCCCAGGGGGTAGGCGAGCAGTACTTC. Its protein product is CSVAQGVGEQYF.

The rearrangement uses TRBV29-1 and TRBJ2-7, with D perhaps TRBD1 or TRBD2 (5 bases each). With 4 bases removed from V and 1 base from J, the gap between germline ends came to 11 bases. This CDR3 spans 13 amino acids. Germline V CDR1 and CDR2: SQVTM, ANQGSEA. CDR3 in amino acids: CSVVGTESYEQYF. In DNA, the CDR3 is TGCAGCGTTGTAGGGACGGAGTCCTACGAGCAGTACTTC.

V usage is TRBV6-5 and J usage is TRBJ2-1; weak D call: TRBD2 (6 bases). Germline CDR1 MNHEY, CDR2 SVGAGI. The CDR3 length is 12 residues. Trimming removed 3 bases at V and 14 bases at J, with 14 bases between. CDR3 nucleotides: TGTGCCAGCAGTTATGTTGGCGGGGATGAGTTCTTC. Protein product: CASSYVGGDEFF.

This clonotype was seen a handful of times. The chain is built from TRBV5-5 and TRBJ2-7, with unresolved D. This CDR3 region has 12 residues. Between the trimmed V and J ends, which lost 6 bases and 2 bases, there was a span of 9 bases. Germline lookup yields CDR1 SGHKS and CDR2 YYEKEE (reference sequence). CDR3 DNA sequence: TGTGCCAGCACTAGTGAGGCCTACGAGCAGTACTTC. It translates to CASTSEAYEQYF.

This sequence joins TRBV11-2 and TRBJ2-3, with TRBD2 identical over 7 bases. Trimming at V came to 5 bases and at J to 4 bases, leaving 9 bases not matched to a gene. Germline V gives CDR1 SGHAT, CDR2 FQNNGV. This CDR3 has 15 amino acids. The CDR3 region is CASSTPGTISDTQYF. The CDR3 coding sequence is TGTGCCAGCAGCACCCCCGGGACTATCTCAGATACGCAGTATTTT.

The DNA of the CDR3 is TGTGCCAGCAGCTTCTTCGGGAGAAGTAGCGGGTACAATGAGCAGTTCTTC. Translating gives CASSFFGRSSGYNEQFF. The chain recombines TRBV7-9 with TRBJ2-1, with TRBD2 identical over 7 bases. Germline V lookup: CDR1 SEHNR, CDR2 FQNEAQ (reference sequence). This CDR3 is 17 amino acids long. V dropped 3 bases and J dropped 4; count of bases not matched to a gene: 12.

The chain is built from TRBV6-1 and TRBJ1-1; no firm D call. Germline CDR1 MNHNS, CDR2 SASEGT. Trimming shortened V by 4 bases and J by 4 bases, and 7 bases separated the two germline ends. The CDR3 is 12 amino acids. The CDR3 DNA is TGTGCCAGCAGTGCCACACGCACTGAAGCTTTCTTT. Encoded protein: CASSATRTEAFF.

The chain links TRBV5-1 to TRBJ2-2; no clear D. The germline gives CDR1 SGHRS, CDR2 YFSETQ. The CDR3 contains 13 residues. V was shortened by 0 bases and J by 7 bases, with 7 bases between the two germline ends. The CDR3 coding sequence is TGCGCCAGCAGCTTGGTGACCGGCGGGGAGCTGTTTTTT. Protein: CASSLVTGGELFF.

This clonotype was counted ten times or more. The V call is TRBV9, the J call TRBJ2-1; 13 positions match TRBD2. J lost 0 bases, V lost 4 bases, and 7 bases had no gene match. The CDR3 is 18 residues long. Germline V gene sequence: CDR1 SGDLS, CDR2 YYNGEE. In nucleotides, the CDR3 is TGTGCCAGCAGCCCCCGACTAGCGGGGGGTCCCTCCTACAATGAGCAGTTCTTC. Its protein product is CASSPRLAGGPSYNEQFF.

The chain links TRBV29-1 to TRBJ1-1; no definite D call. There are 11 residues in the CDR3. The germline gives CDR1 SQVTM, CDR2 ANQGSEA. V gave up 3 bases and J gave up 6 bases, with 8 bases separating them. Here the CDR3 reads CSVDGRAEAFF. DNA of the CDR3: TGCAGCGTTGACGGGAGGGCTGAAGCTTTCTTT.